One sample yielded the 8 T cell receptor beta chains listed below, sequenced in a study of T cells after somatic rescue of genetic block. The repertoire was sequenced with immunoSEQ multiplex PCR; TCRdb's copy has only in-frame clones and lacks some. The sample lists roughly 67,000 clones, around 92% occurring once. Sequenced input: peripheral blood mononuclear cells (PBMCs). These receptors came from a middle-aged man.

The V call is TRBV11-2, the J call TRBJ2-1, with D unresolved. Germline V gives CDR1 SGHAT, CDR2 FQNNGV. The CDR3 consists of 11 residues. Trimming took off 1 base at V and 6 bases at J, with 1 base between the two ends. CDR3 nucleotides: TGTGCCAGCAGCTTAGTCAATGAGCAGTTCTTC. It translates to CASSLVNEQFF.

The rearrangement joins TRBV7-2 to TRBJ2-1; 9 nucleotides align to TRBD1. The V and J ends lost 6 bases and 5 bases, in that order; junction bases with no gene match: 11. CDR3 size: 16 residues. Germline V CDR1 and CDR2: SGHTA, FQGNSA. CDR3 protein: CASRPAGTGRDNEQFF. In DNA, the CDR3 is TGTGCCAGCAGACCGGCCGGGACAGGGAGAGACAATGAGCAGTTCTTC.

About this clone: Other DNA variants within this sample encode the same CDR3. The J gene is TRBJ2-2, the V gene TRBV2; D is unresolved. Trimming shortened V by 6 bases and J by 5 bases, and 10 bases separated the two germline ends. The CDR3 covers 13 residues. Germline lookup yields CDR1 SNHLY and CDR2 FYNNEI. The CDR3 DNA follows: TGTGCCAGCAGCCCCTCCGCAACCGGGGAGCTGTTTTTT. It specifies CASSPSATGELFF.

This rearrangement joins TRBV5-1 to TRBJ2-6; D remains ambiguous. The CDR3 length is 15 residues. Deletions cut 4 bases from V and 1 base from J, with 9 bases between. The germline CDR1 and CDR2 sequences are SGHRS and YFSETQ. In DNA, the CDR3 is TGCGCCAGCAGCAGCCGAGAGTCTGGGGCCAACGTCCTGACTTTC. Its translation: CASSSRESGANVLTF.

This clone has a handful of counts. V and J are TRBV6-4 and TRBJ2-3, with D unclear. From germline, CDR1 is MRHNA and CDR2 SNTAGT. V was shortened by 3 bases and J by 1 base, with 8 bases between the two germline ends. CDR3 length: 14 residues. The CDR3 DNA follows: TGTGCCAGCAGTGATATCGGCGGCACAGATACGCAGTATTTT. This encodes CASSDIGGTDTQYF.

The chain has TRBV4-2 and TRBJ2-4; D remains unclear. In germline, CDR1 is LGHNA, CDR2 YNFKEQ. This CDR3 is built from 17 residues. Trimming removed 0 bases at V and 9 bases at J, with 21 bases between. Here the CDR3 reads CASSQDQNGPSPGIQYF. The CDR3 nucleotides are TGTGCCAGCAGCCAAGATCAGAACGGTCCATCCCCGGGCATTCAGTACTTC.

The gene calls are TRBV29-1 and TRBJ1-1, with unresolved D. Germline V gene lookup returns CDR1 SQVTM and CDR2 ANQGSEA. Trimming left V 0 bases short and J 0 bases short, with 2 bases between. This CDR3 contains 12 residues. Here the CDR3 reads CSVEDLNTEAFF. The DNA for the CDR3 is TGCAGCGTTGAAGATCTGAACACTGAAGCTTTCTTT.

The table lists this clone with a few counts. The chain employs TRBV27 and TRBJ1-2; D unresolved. Germline assignment: CDR1 MNHEY and CDR2 SMNVEV (reference sequence). This CDR3 has 13 amino acids. V lost 1 base to trimming and J lost 1 base, with 4 bases between them. In nucleotides, the CDR3 is TGTGCCAGCAGTTTATTGGGTAACTATGGCTACACCTTC. This encodes CASSLLGNYGYTF.